The 6 T cell receptor beta chains below come from one sample, sequenced in a study of beta chain features in type 1 diabetes. The isolated RNA, all of it, was reverse transcribed, so expressed TCRB transcripts were what got sequenced. Using immunoSEQ multiplex PCR, the repertoire was profiled, and TCRdb retains in-frame clones only, with some absent. The table has 350,000 to 450,000 clones, approximately 15% seen once. The specimen was naive CD4+ T cells from blood. These receptors were taken from a man aged 25-40 years in good health.

This clone was counted a few times. The genes are TRBV5-1 and TRBJ2-5, with D possibly being TRBD2 (5 bases). CDR1 is SGHRS, CDR2 YFSETQ, per germline. There are 17 residues in the CDR3. V lost 4 bases to trimming and J lost 0 bases, with 19 bases between them. CDR3 nucleotide sequence: TGCGCCAGCAGCCCGTTTAATCAAGAGGGTTACCAAGAGACCCAGTACTTC. Amino acid sequence: CASSPFNQEGYQETQYF.

This clone turned up a few times. The chain combines TRBV30 with TRBJ2-3; 9 nucleotides line up with TRBD2. The CDR3 contains 15 residues. CDR1 is GTSNPN, CDR2 SVGIG, per germline (reference sequence). Trimming at V came to 4 bases and at J to 2 bases, leaving 7 bases not matched to a gene. CDR3 nucleotides: TGTGCCTGGAAACGGGGACTAGCCTTCACAGATACGCAGTATTTT. Translation gives CAWKRGLAFTDTQYF.

This clone came up a few times. CDR3 loop: CASSKVVTGGGEQYF. DNA of the CDR3: TGCGCCAGCAGCAAGGTCGTGACAGGGGGCGGCGAGCAGTACTTC. The chain carries TRBV5-1 and TRBJ2-7, with 10 positions matching TRBD1. Germline trimming cut 4 bases from V and 6 bases from J; bases unmatched to any gene: 10. Germline V CDR1 and CDR2: SGHRS, YFSETQ. The CDR3 contains 15 residues.

V is TRBV18 and J is TRBJ2-5, with TRBD2 as a possible D gene (6 bases). Germline V gene data show CDR1 as KGHSH and CDR2 as LQKENI. This CDR3 is built from 15 residues. Trimming shortened V by 6 bases and J by 5 bases, and 19 bases separated the two germline ends. CDR3 amino acids: CASSPEGPRGETQYF. CDR3 DNA: TGTGCCAGCTCCCCGGAGGGCCCACGAGGGGAGACCCAGTACTTC.

V usage is TRBV2 and J usage is TRBJ2-5; no clear D. CDR1 is SNHLY, CDR2 FYNNEI, per germline. V lost 8 bases to trimming and J lost 7 bases, with 8 bases between them. There are 10 residues in the CDR3. The CDR3 bases are TGTGCCAGCGGCGTGGGGACCCAGTACTTC. As protein: CASGVGTQYF.

The chain has TRBV7-9 and TRBJ1-4; possibly TRBD1 for D (5 bases). The V end was cut by 1 base, the J end by 8 bases, with 14 bases between. Looked up from germline, CDR1 is SEHNR and CDR2 is FQNEAQ (reference sequence). The CDR3 extends over 15 amino acids. This CDR3 is CASSLVGQGGEKLFF. For the CDR3, the DNA is TGTGCCAGCAGCTTAGTCGGGCAGGGCGGAGAAAAACTGTTTTTT.